Following are 31 T cell receptor beta chains from one sample sequenced in a study of blood T cell repertoires in COVID-19. Measured with immunoSEQ multiplex PCR; TCRdb has only the in-frame clones, and not every one. Counted here are 200,000 to 250,000 clones, roughly 90% occurring once; the ten biggest clones make up roughly 2.5%. Sequencing was performed on PBMCs or T cells enriched from blood (not recorded which). The source is a woman aged 30 to 39 who had recovered from COVID-19.

The V gene is TRBV6-5, the J gene TRBJ2-5; tentative D call: TRBD1 (6 bases). Germline V gene sequence: CDR1 MNHEY, CDR2 SVGAGI. V was shortened by 0 bases and J by 4 bases, with 15 bases between the two germline ends. CDR3 length equals 16 residues. CDR3: CASSYSIPGAGETQYF. In nucleotides, the CDR3 is TGTGCCAGCAGTTACTCGATTCCAGGGGCGGGAGAGACCCAGTACTTC.

The J gene is TRBJ1-1, the V gene TRBV4-1, with D unclear. This CDR3 has 20 residues. V was shortened by 0 bases and J by 4 bases, with 27 bases between the two germline ends. In germline, CDR1 is MGHRA, CDR2 YSYEKL. The CDR3: CASSQDLVFWADSRGTEAFF. The CDR3 nucleotides read TGCGCCAGCAGCCAAGATCTGGTCTTTTGGGCGGACTCTCGGGGCACTGAAGCTTTCTTT.

This rearrangement joins TRBV18 to TRBJ2-4; TRBD2 matches 10 bases. Germline CDR1 is KGHSH and CDR2 is LQKENI. CDR3 length equals 17 residues. V dropped 4 bases and J dropped 1; count of bases not matched to a gene: 7. In DNA form, the CDR3 reads TGTGCCAGCTCACGAAGCGGGGGGGCCAGGGCCAAAAACATTCAGTACTTC. Translation: CASSRSGGARAKNIQYF.

This clone occurred once. CDR3 protein: CASSLRTSGGAGTDTQYF. The CDR3 DNA follows: TGTGCCAGCAGCTTAAGGACTAGCGGGGGGGCCGGCACAGATACGCAGTATTTT. The J gene is TRBJ2-3, the V gene TRBV13; TRBD2 matches at 15 bases. V gave up 2 bases and J gave up 1 base; unmatched junction bases: 4. The CDR3 contains 18 residues. Germline V gene sequence: CDR1 PRHDT, CDR2 FYEKMQ (reference sequence).

The rearrangement links TRBV7-9 to TRBJ1-2, with 7 bases that match TRBD1. V dropped 1 base and J dropped 1; count of bases not matched to a gene: 6. Germline V lookup: CDR1 SEHNR, CDR2 FQNEAQ (reference sequence). This CDR3 contains 16 residues. The CDR3 reads CASSLGHPGGNYGYTF. In DNA form, the CDR3 reads TGTGCCAGCAGCTTAGGGCATCCAGGGGGTAACTATGGCTACACCTTC. The full variable domain, rest sourced from reference TRBV7-9 and TRBJ1-2, is DTGVSQNPRHKITKRGQNVTFRCDPISEHNRLYWYRQTLGQGPEFLTYFQNEAQLEKSRLLSDRFSAERPKGSFSTLEIQRTEQGDSAMYLCASSLGHPGGNYGYTFGSGTRLTVV.

The sample holds a few counts of this clone. This chain links TRBV11-2 with TRBJ1-5; TRBD1 matches 8 bases. V lost 5 bases, J lost 2 bases, and 5 bases stayed unmatched. This CDR3 has 15 residues. CDR1 is SGHAT and CDR2 is FQNNGV in the germline V gene. In DNA, the CDR3 is TGTGCCAGCAGCGGACAGGGATGGGGCAATCAGCCCCAGCATTTT. This gives the protein CASSGQGWGNQPQHF.

This clone has just one count. The chain combines TRBV4-2 with TRBJ1-1, with D perhaps TRBD1 (5 bases). The CDR3 extends over 14 amino acids. V gave up 1 base and J gave up 12 bases, with 18 bases separating them. Germline-derived CDR1 and CDR2 are LGHNA and YNFKEQ. The CDR3 DNA follows: TGTGCCAGCAGCCAAGCCCATTCGCTCAGGGCGACTTTCTTT. Amino acid sequence: CASSQAHSLRATFF.

A single count supports this clone. The CDR3 coding sequence is TGTGCCAGCAGCCGGGACAATAATAATTCACCCCTCCACTTT. This gives the protein CASSRDNNNSPLHF. This rearrangement joins TRBV3-1 (or the pseudogene TRBV3-2) to TRBJ1-6, with D perhaps matching TRBD1 (6 bases). The CDR3 loop spans 14 amino acids. The V and J ends lost 4 bases and 5 bases respectively, with 9 bases between them. CDR1 and CDR2 (germline): LGHDT, YNNKEL (reference sequence).

The table lists this clone with a count of one. The chain has TRBV12-3 or TRBV12-4 and TRBJ1-6, with TRBD1 as a possible D gene (5 bases). Between the trimmed V and J ends, which lost 3 bases and 15 bases, there was a span of 15 bases. There are 13 residues in the CDR3. The DNA of the CDR3 is TGTGCCAGCAGTTTTGGGGCCCCCCAGCTCCTCCACTTT. This sequence encodes CASSFGAPQLLHF.

The chain uses TRBV29-1 and TRBJ1-2; D perhaps matches TRBD1 (6 bases). The CDR3 contains 17 residues. Germline V gene sequence: CDR1 SQVTM, CDR2 ANQGSEA. The V and J ends lost 4 bases and 0 bases respectively, with 21 bases between them. The CDR3 sequence: CSVVGGQSKGPNYGYTF. For the CDR3, the DNA is TGCAGCGTTGTAGGAGGACAGTCAAAGGGGCCTAACTATGGCTACACCTTC.

The chain carries TRBV19 and TRBJ1-1, with 7 positions matching TRBD1. With 5 bases clipped from V and 4 bases from J, the junction kept 13 bases outside the gene matches. The CDR3 contains 16 residues. CDR1 and CDR2 (germline): LNHDA, SQIVND (reference sequence). In DNA form, the CDR3 reads TGTGCCAGTAGTTCCCCTCTCCAGGGGGGCGGCACTGAAGCTTTCTTT. Translation: CASSSPLQGGGTEAFF.

This rearrangement joins TRBV21-1 to TRBJ2-1; the table names TRBD2, a call not compared with the DNA. TRBV21-1 represents a pseudogene. The CDR3 contains 16 residues. The CDR3 loop is CASSKAGGVSYNEQFF. The DNA of the CDR3 is TGTGCCAGCAGCAAAGCGGGGGGTGTTTCCTACAATGAGCAGTTCTTC.

V is TRBV7-8 and J is TRBJ2-1, with TRBD2 matching over 9 bases. The germline V gene has CDR1 SGHVS and CDR2 FQNEAQ. V shed 5 bases, J shed 6 bases, and the junction held 8 bases outside the gene matches. The CDR3 runs to 15 residues. CDR3 DNA: TGTGCCAGCAGCCGAGCGGGGGGTCTAGGCAATGAGCAGTTCTTC. Protein product: CASSRAGGLGNEQFF.

The genes are TRBV5-1 and TRBJ2-1, with D perhaps TRBD1 (6 bases). Germline V gene sequence: CDR1 SGHRS, CDR2 YFSETQ. The length of the CDR3 is 16 residues. The V end lost 0 bases, the J end lost 1 base, and 11 bases lay between the germline ends. DNA of the CDR3: TGCGCCAGCAGCTTGGTGGGGGCCCCTTCCTACAATGAGCAGTTCTTC. Residues: CASSLVGAPSYNEQFF.

The chain carries TRBV6-2 or TRBV6-3 and TRBJ2-5; 8 bases align to TRBD2. The trim removed 5 bases at V and 1 base at J, leaving 3 bases unmatched. CDR1 MNHEY and CDR2 SVGEGT come from the germline V gene. CDR3 length: 14 amino acids. As DNA, the CDR3 is TGTGCCAGCAGTATCGGGGGGGCCCAAGAGACCCAGTACTTC. Amino acid sequence: CASSIGGAQETQYF.

The chain carries TRBV18 and TRBJ2-7, with a tentative D call TRBD1 (5 bases). There are 15 residues in the CDR3. Per germline, CDR1 KGHSH and CDR2 LQKENI. Trimming shortened V by 1 base and J by 0 bases, and 10 bases separated the two germline ends. The CDR3 loop is CASSPQGISSYEQYF. The CDR3 DNA reads TGTGCCAGCTCACCACAGGGGATCTCCTCCTACGAGCAGTACTTC.

The rearrangement uses TRBV14 and TRBJ1-2, with TRBD1 as a possible D gene (5 bases). This CDR3 spans 13 amino acids. The germline V gene encodes CDR1 SGHDN and CDR2 FVKESK. Trimming removed 1 base from V and 5 bases from J, with 8 bases in between. The CDR3 DNA reads as TGTGCCAGCAGCCAAGGGGCAGGGTATGGCTACACCTTC. This gives the protein CASSQGAGYGYTF.

The chain carries TRBV7-2 and TRBJ1-5; 8 bases are shared with TRBD1. CDR3 length: 15 amino acids. V shed 6 bases, J shed 6 bases, and the junction held 10 bases outside the gene matches. Germline CDR1 and CDR2: SGHTA and FQGNSA. CDR3 nucleotides: TGTGCCAGCAGTTATCGGACAGGGTCAAGTCAGCCCCAGCATTTT. Residues: CASSYRTGSSQPQHF. Variable domain in full (rest from reference TRBV7-2 and TRBJ1-5): GAGVSQSPSNKVTEKGKDVELRCDPISGHTALYWYRQSLGQGLEFLIYFQGNSAPDKSGLPSDRFSAERTGGSVSTLTIQRTQQEDSAVYLCASSYRTGSSQPQHFGDGTRLSIL.

This clone was observed once. The chain employs TRBV19 and TRBJ1-2; no reliable D call. Germline V lookup: CDR1 LNHDA, CDR2 SQIVND (reference sequence). The CDR3 has 11 residues. The germline V and J ends were trimmed by 0 bases and 8 bases, with 4 bases remaining between them. Here the CDR3 reads CASSIDLGYTF. The CDR3 region has the DNA TGTGCCAGTAGTATAGACCTCGGCTACACCTTC. The variable domain in full, completed from reference TRBV19 and TRBJ1-2, reads DGGITQSPKYLFRKEGQNVTLSCEQNLNHDAMYWYRQDPGQGLRLIYYSQIVNDFQKGDIAEGYSVSREKKESFPLTVTSAQKNPTAFYLCASSIDLGYTFGSGTRLTVV.

This clone has only one observation. The gene calls are TRBV12-3 or TRBV12-4 and TRBJ1-6, with D maybe TRBD1 (6 bases). CDR3 length: 13 amino acids. Trimming shortened V by 5 bases and J by 7 bases, and 9 bases separated the two germline ends. CDR3 loop: CASSRDINSPLHF. The CDR3 nucleotides read TGTGCCAGCAGTCGGGACATAAATTCACCCCTCCACTTT.

This clone has a single count. The genes are TRBV27 and TRBJ1-2; D is ambiguous. From germline, CDR1 is MNHEY and CDR2 SMNVEV (reference sequence). Trimming pared 0 bases from V and 5 bases from J, leaving 13 bases between. This CDR3 region has 15 residues. The CDR3 is CASSLSFGNWYGYTF. In DNA, the CDR3 is TGTGCCAGCAGTTTATCATTCGGGAATTGGTATGGCTACACCTTC.

This clone was counted between two and nine times. This rearrangement joins TRBV18 to TRBJ1-2, with 11 bases fitting TRBD1. There are 14 residues in the CDR3. Trimming cost V 4 bases and J 7 bases; bases outside gene matches: 5. Germline V gene data show CDR1 as KGHSH and CDR2 as LQKENI. The CDR3 nucleotides read TGTGCCAGCTCACGGACAGGGGGCGCGGGTGGCTACACCTTC. The encoded protein is CASSRTGGAGGYTF.

V usage is TRBV9 and J usage is TRBJ1-1, with D unresolved. This CDR3 comprises 14 residues. In germline, CDR1 is SGDLS, CDR2 YYNGEE. Trimming left V 0 bases short and J 5 bases short, with 11 bases between. The CDR3 sequence is CASSVEPGGTEAFF. In DNA, the CDR3 is TGTGCCAGCAGCGTAGAACCGGGAGGGACTGAAGCTTTCTTT.

The chain combines TRBV5-1 with TRBJ2-3, with 12 bases that match TRBD2. J gave up 4 bases and V 4 bases, and 7 bases lay outside the gene matches. CDR1 is SGHRS, CDR2 YFSETQ, per germline. The CDR3 sequence is 16 residues long. CDR3 sequence: CASSPRTSGVSDTQYF. DNA of the CDR3: TGCGCCAGCAGCCCCAGGACTAGCGGGGTCTCAGATACGCAGTATTTT.

This chain uses TRBV7-3 with TRBJ2-3, with TRBD1 matching over 9 bases. The trim removed 5 bases at V and 0 bases at J, leaving 3 bases unmatched. This CDR3 comprises 15 residues. Germline CDR1 is SGHTA and CDR2 is FQGTGA. CDR3 sequence reads: CASSPQGASTDTQYF. The CDR3 DNA sequence: TGTGCCAGCAGCCCACAGGGGGCAAGCACAGATACGCAGTATTTT.

This clone was seen just once. This sequence joins TRBV4-1 and TRBJ2-7, with unresolved D. V was trimmed by 0 bases and J by 3 bases, leaving 15 bases between them. The V gene's germline CDR1 is MGHRA and CDR2 YSYEKL. This CDR3 comprises 16 residues. This CDR3 reads CASSQDEAQGFYEQYF. In DNA, the CDR3 is TGCGCCAGCAGCCAAGATGAGGCCCAAGGTTTCTACGAGCAGTACTTC.

The rearrangement uses TRBV19 and TRBJ1-1; TRBD1 might be the D (6 bases). Trimming pared 5 bases from V and 6 bases from J, leaving 10 bases between. CDR1 is LNHDA, CDR2 SQIVND, per germline (reference sequence). The CDR3 contains 12 residues. The CDR3 spells CASSPRGPEAFF. CDR3 in DNA: TGTGCCAGTAGTCCCAGGGGACCTGAAGCTTTCTTT.

The rearrangement uses TRBV27 and TRBJ1-2, with 9 positions matching TRBD1. Germline V CDR1 and CDR2: MNHEY, SMNVEV (reference sequence). V lost 5 bases, J lost 2 bases, and 6 bases stayed unmatched. The CDR3 spans 15 residues. For the CDR3, the DNA is TGTGCCAGCAGTCCCTACAGGGGGCCAAACTATGGCTACACCTTC. Translating it yields CASSPYRGPNYGYTF.

The chain recombines TRBV6-1 with TRBJ1-2; D ambiguous. Trimming left V 1 base short and J 8 bases short, with 11 bases between. The CDR3 runs 13 residues. In germline, CDR1 is MNHNS, CDR2 SASEGT. The CDR3 nucleotides are TGTGCCAGCAGTGAAGTCGTCCTTATGGGCTACACCTTC. It translates to CASSEVVLMGYTF.

The chain employs TRBV19 and TRBJ2-7, with 7 bases matching TRBD1. The CDR3 has 14 residues. Germline V gene data show CDR1 as LNHDA and CDR2 as SQIVND (reference sequence). V lost 4 bases and J lost 0; bases outside the gene matches: 3. The CDR3 DNA sequence: TGTGCCAGTAGTAAAACAGGGGTCTCCTACGAGCAGTACTTC. Translated, it gives CASSKTGVSYEQYF.

This clone was counted ten times or more. CDR3 coding DNA: TGTGCCAGCAGCCAAGGGACAGGGGACACGAGTGAGCAGTTCTTC. Translated, it gives CASSQGTGDTSEQFF. The V and J genes are TRBV4-2 and TRBJ2-1; 9 bases agree with TRBD1. Unmatched junction bases numbered 7, after V lost 1 base and J lost 9 bases. CDR1 LGHNA and CDR2 YNFKEQ come from the germline V gene. The CDR3 runs 15 residues.